This T cell receptor beta chain comes out of a study of spatial heterogeneity in lung cancer. This clonotype was seen many times. TCRdb re-called the 5' RACE reads with MiXCR, one entry per CDR3 protein. The sample has about 40,000 distinct CDR3 sequences, roughly 5.4% seen once. The CDR3 sequence is 14 residues long. V lost 8 bases and J lost 0, with 12 bases in between. The germline CDR1 and CDR2 sequences are MNHNY and SVGAGI (reference sequence). Stated time point: sample taken at primary tumor resection. The chain has TRBV6-6 and TRBJ2-3; unclear D gene. This receptor was taken from a female donor with early-stage non-small cell lung cancer. The input for sequencing was PBMCs, taken at surgery. CDR3: CASRLRKSTDTQYF. The CDR3 DNA sequence: TGTGCCAGCCGGTTGCGGAAAAGCACAGATACGCAGTATTTT.